The present entry profiles one T cell receptor beta chain with its context. Trimming left V 5 bases short and J 4 bases short, with 17 bases between. The CDR3 is 16 residues long. Per the germline V gene, CDR1 is KGHDR and CDR2 is SFDVKD. The data were obtained in a study of blood T cell repertoires in COVID-19. Study context: In each case, the material was cDNA or gDNA derived from T cells, B-cell-depleted T cells, or PBMCs.

Per the authors' pipeline: Estimation of nucleated cell counts was performed using reference gene primer amplification. The assay was immunoSEQ multiplex PCR, and TCRdb's table has in-frame clones only and misses some. V and J calls and clone size come straight from that table; D and trimming were deduced from the DNA. In the table there are roughly 290,000 clones, 70% to 90% of which are singletons. Sequenced material: peripheral blood. This receptor was taken from an older woman with acute or convalescent COVID-19. The V and J genes are TRBV24-1 and TRBJ1-5; D is perhaps TRBD1 (5 bases). The CDR3 DNA reads TGTGCCACCAGTGGATCTCTCCGGGGGGATAATCAGCCCCAGCATTTT. It yields the protein CATSGSLRGDNQPQHF.